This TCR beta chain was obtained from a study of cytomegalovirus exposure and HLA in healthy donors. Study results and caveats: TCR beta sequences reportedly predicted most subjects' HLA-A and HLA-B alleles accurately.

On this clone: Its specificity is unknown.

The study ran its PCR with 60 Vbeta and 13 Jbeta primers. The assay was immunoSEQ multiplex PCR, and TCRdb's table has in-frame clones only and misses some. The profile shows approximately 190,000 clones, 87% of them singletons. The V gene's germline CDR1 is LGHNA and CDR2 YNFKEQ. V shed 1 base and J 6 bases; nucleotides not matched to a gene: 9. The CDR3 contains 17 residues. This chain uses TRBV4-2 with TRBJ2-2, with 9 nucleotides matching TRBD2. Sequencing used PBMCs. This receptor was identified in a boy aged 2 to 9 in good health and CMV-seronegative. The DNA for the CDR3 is TGTGCCAGCAGCCAAGCCTCTAAGGCTAGCGGGGCCGGGGAGCTGTTTTTT. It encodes CASSQASKASGAGELFF.